The 32 T cell receptor beta chains listed next were all sequenced from one sample in a study of blood T cells in healthy people across ages (dated by TCRdb to about 2015). Libraries were made using 5' RACE. TCRdb shows the sequencer as Illumina HiSeq 2500. A second PCR of roughly 7 to 11 cycles was performed with a sample-barcoded 5' primer and a J-beta primer mix. The public reads were quality trimmed at Q25 with fastp and then assembled into clones with MiXCR by TCRdb, keeping productive beta chains. Each record represents a unique CDR3 protein, reported with the most common genes and DNA among its rows. The sample table lists approximately 960,000 distinct CDR3 sequences, roughly 28% of them with a count of one. Of the sample, more than 8.5% is held by the ten largest clones. These records were also assigned to another study, of T cells of mothers and their children.

Sequenced input: blood. Every receptor here comes from a woman between 40 and 50 years old in good health.

This clonotype occurred a few times. This rearrangement joins TRBV6-6 to TRBJ1-1; D may be TRBD1 (5 bases). This CDR3 spans 14 amino acids. With 2 bases removed from V and 6 bases from J, the gap between germline ends came to 13 bases. Germline assignment: CDR1 MNHNY and CDR2 SVGAGI (reference sequence). CDR3 in amino acids: CASSYRQGVAEAFF. The CDR3 nucleotides read TGTGCCAGCAGTTACCGCCAGGGAGTTGCTGAAGCTTTCTTT.

Turning to this clonotype: One end of the junction is discordant with germline, which a read error may explain. This sequence joins TRBV7-8 and TRBJ1-4, with D possibly TRBD1 on 5 matching bases. This CDR3 spans 13 amino acids. The germline V gene has CDR1 SGHVS and CDR2 FQNEAQ. Written as DNA, the CDR3 is TGTGACAGCAGCTTAGGGGAGAATGAAAAACTGTTTTTT. It translates to CDSSLGENEKLFF.

This clonotype was seen a few times. The V and J genes are TRBV7-3 and TRBJ1-1, with a weak D call TRBD1 (5 bases). The V end was cut by 2 bases, the J end by 4 bases, with 11 bases between. Germline V CDR1 and CDR2: SGHTA, FQGTGA. The CDR3 is 14 amino acids. For the CDR3, the DNA is TGTGCCAGCAGCTTAGGCAGGGTAGGCACTGAAGCTTTCTTT. Protein product: CASSLGRVGTEAFF.

Concerning this clonotype: One end of the junction fails to match germline, which may point to a read error. This chain connects TRBV2 to TRBJ1-2; D gene ambiguous. The CDR3 totals 14 residues. Germline V gene lookup returns CDR1 SNHLY and CDR2 FYNNEI. The CDR3 coding sequence is TGTGCCAGCAGTGAGCGTCGGTCACCTTATGACTACACCTTC. It encodes CASSERRSPYDYTF.

This clonotype was seen at least ten times. The chain recombines TRBV29-1 with TRBJ2-7, with 8 bases matching TRBD1. The CDR3 runs to 11 residues. The V gene end was trimmed by 7 bases and the J gene end by 5 bases; junction bases not matched to a gene: 4. Germline CDR1 and CDR2: SQVTM and ANQGSEA. In DNA form, the CDR3 reads TGCAGCGCCGGACAGGGCGACGAGCAGTACTTC. Protein: CSAGQGDEQYF.

The chain employs TRBV5-5 and TRBJ2-1; tentative D call: TRBD2 (5 bases). Germline loops: CDR1 SGHKS, CDR2 YYEKEE (reference sequence). The CDR3 length is 14 residues. Trimming took off 4 bases at V and 7 bases at J, with 15 bases between the two ends. The CDR3 sequence: CASSIALVFNEQFF. CDR3 sequence (DNA): TGTGCCAGCAGCATAGCGTTAGTGTTTAATGAGCAGTTCTTC.

This rearrangement joins TRBV10-3 to TRBJ2-3; 11 bases align to TRBD2. The V gene end was trimmed by 2 bases and the J gene end by 5 bases; junction bases not matched to a gene: 3. The CDR3 length is 15 residues. Germline values: CDR1 ENHRY, CDR2 SYGVKD. CDR3 in DNA: TGTGCCATCAGTGAGCCACTAGCGGGGGAAGATACGCAGTATTTT. This codes for CAISEPLAGEDTQYF.

This clonotype was counted ten times or more. V usage is TRBV12-3 or TRBV12-4 and J usage is TRBJ2-7; possible D gene TRBD1, 5 bases. This CDR3 region has 14 residues. V dropped 2 bases and J dropped 1 base, with 9 bases sitting between them. CDR3 in amino acids: CASSLQGTSYEQYF. The CDR3 DNA reads as TGTGCCAGCAGTTTACAGGGTACGTCCTACGAGCAGTACTTC.

This clonotype was picked up a small number of times. This chain uses TRBV5-1 with TRBJ2-5; TRBD2 is a possible D gene (6 bases). Per the germline V gene, CDR1 is SGHRS and CDR2 is YFSETQ. CDR3 length: 15 amino acids. V lost 4 bases and J 2 bases, leaving 15 bases between the germline ends. CDR3 in amino acids: CASSRGAGRQETQYF. The CDR3 coding sequence is TGCGCCAGCAGCCGCGGAGCGGGTAGGCAAGAGACCCAGTACTTC.

The V call is TRBV19, the J call TRBJ1-2; 7 nucleotides align to TRBD1. CDR1 LNHDA and CDR2 SQIVND come from the germline V gene (reference sequence). This CDR3 has 17 residues. V gave up 5 bases and J gave up 7 bases; unmatched junction bases: 19. This CDR3 is CASSPFAAGGASRGYTF. The CDR3 bases are TGTGCCAGTAGTCCTTTCGCGGCAGGGGGAGCTTCACGTGGCTACACCTTC.

This clonotype turned up a few times. The V and J genes are TRBV7-2 and TRBJ1-4, with TRBD1 identical over 10 bases. The CDR3 has 14 amino acids. With V trimmed by 5 bases and J by 8 bases, 5 bases remained unmatched. Germline assignment: CDR1 SGHTA and CDR2 FQGNSA. The CDR3 DNA sequence: TGTGCCAGCAGCCGACAGGGGGCGCGCGAAAAACTGTTTTTT. Encoded protein: CASSRQGAREKLFF. Based on the CDR3 plus reference TRBV7-2 and TRBJ1-4, the full variable domain is GAGVSQSPSNKVTEKGKDVELRCDPISGHTALYWYRQSLGQGLEFLIYFQGNSAPDKSGLPSDRFSAERTGGSVSTLTIQRTQQEDSAVYLCASSRQGAREKLFFGSGTQLSVL.

The CDR3 sequence: CASSLRGQSNTEAFF. Here the CDR3 DNA reads TGTGCCAGCAGCTTAAGGGGGCAGAGCAACACTGAAGCTTTCTTT. The chain has TRBV7-8 and TRBJ1-1; 7 bases are shared with TRBD1. From germline, CDR1 is SGHVS and CDR2 FQNEAQ. There are 15 residues in the CDR3. Trimming cost V 2 bases and J 2 bases; bases outside gene matches: 5. The full variable domain, its missing parts supplied by reference TRBV7-8 and TRBJ1-1, is GAGVSQSPRYKVAKRGQDVALRCDPISGHVSLFWYQQALGQGPEFLTYFQNEAQLDKSGLPSDRFFAERPEGSVSTLKIQRTQQEDSAVYLCASSLRGQSNTEAFFGQGTRLTVV.

With respect to this clonotype: This may be a read error, as it is one base from a much larger clone. The chain carries TRBV20-1 and TRBJ2-1; the D is unclear. The V and J ends lost 2 bases and 4 bases respectively, with 6 bases between them. The CDR3 length is 12 residues. Germline V CDR1 and CDR2: DFQATT, SNEGSKA (reference sequence). The CDR3 coding sequence is TGCAGTGCTAGAAGCCAGTACAATGAGCAGTTCTTC. This codes for CSARSQYNEQFF.

This clonotype was detected only a few times. The chain joins TRBV7-9 to TRBJ2-7, with D unclear. Trimming removed 8 bases from V and 6 bases from J, with 11 bases in between. Germline values: CDR1 SEHNR, CDR2 FQNEAQ (reference sequence). The CDR3 totals 11 residues. The CDR3 is CASASISEQYF. For the CDR3, the DNA is TGTGCCAGCGCCTCTATCTCCGAGCAGTACTTC.

The chain carries TRBV18 and TRBJ2-5; a weak D match, TRBD2 (5 bases). CDR3 length: 14 residues. CDR1 is KGHSH and CDR2 is LQKENI in the germline V gene. The germline V and J ends were trimmed by 0 bases and 2 bases, with 7 bases remaining between them. CDR3 DNA: TGTGCCAGCTCACCACCGGAGCGGCAAGAGACCCAGTACTTC. Translating gives CASSPPERQETQYF.

This clonotype was seen only a few times. The chain employs TRBV19 and TRBJ2-1; 7 bases are shared with TRBD1. The CDR3 is 12 amino acids. Germline CDR1 and CDR2: LNHDA and SQIVND (reference sequence). V was clipped by 2 bases and J by 14 bases; unmatched bases: 6. CDR3 sequence (DNA): TGTGCCAGTAGTATAAGACAGGGCCCAAAGTTCTTC. Protein: CASSIRQGPKFF.

This clonotype was observed a few times. The chain recombines TRBV20-1 with TRBJ2-3, with D possibly TRBD2 on 7 matching bases. The CDR3 is 14 residues long. V shed 0 bases and J shed 4 bases, with 11 bases lying between them. Germline assignment: CDR1 DFQATT and CDR2 SNEGSKA (reference sequence). This CDR3 reads CSAREQGRADTQYF. CDR3 coding DNA: TGCAGTGCTAGAGAGCAGGGGAGGGCAGATACGCAGTATTTT.

This clonotype was seen a few times. The CDR3 sequence: CASSEAGGRSDTQYF. CDR3 DNA sequence: TGTGCCAGCAGTGAAGCGGGGGGCCGTTCTGATACGCAGTATTTT. The rearrangement links TRBV6-4 to TRBJ2-3; 9 bases align to TRBD2. Germline CDR1 is MRHNA and CDR2 is SNTAGT. This CDR3 has 15 amino acids. The J segment lost 6 bases and the V segment lost 3 bases, leaving 7 bases of the junction unmatched.

A few counts support this clonotype. This sequence may be a read error, since a much larger clone differs from it by one base. The genes are TRBV20-1 and TRBJ2-1; no reliable D call. Germline loops: CDR1 DFQATT, CDR2 SNEGSKA (reference sequence). The CDR3 has 11 amino acids. CDR3: CRARDLDEQFF. The CDR3, as DNA: TGCAGGGCTAGAGATCTGGATGAGCAGTTCTTC.

The chain joins TRBV28 to TRBJ2-4; TRBD2 aligns across 7 bases. V trimming: 4 bases; J trimming: 0 bases; junction bases outside the gene matches: 3. This CDR3 has 15 residues. The germline CDR1 and CDR2 sequences are MDHEN and SYDVKM. CDR3 DNA: TGTGCCAGCAGTTACGGGGGGTCAGCCAAAAACATTCAGTACTTC. Its translation: CASSYGGSAKNIQYF. Full variable domain (outside the CDR3, taken from reference TRBV28 and TRBJ2-4): DVKVTQSSRYLVKRTGEKVFLECVQDMDHENMFWYRQDPGLGLRLIYFSYDVKMKEKGDIPEGYSVSREKKERFSLILESASTNQTSMYLCASSYGGSAKNIQYFGAGTRLSVL.

This sequence joins TRBV6-5 and TRBJ2-1; 9 nucleotides align to TRBD1. J lost 9 bases, V lost 6 bases, and 9 bases had no gene match. The CDR3 extends over 14 amino acids. Germline assignment: CDR1 MNHEY and CDR2 SVGAGI. This CDR3 reads CASRPGQGFGEQFF. CDR3 nucleotides: TGTGCCAGCAGGCCGGGACAGGGATTTGGTGAGCAGTTCTTC.

This chain connects TRBV20-1 to TRBJ2-7; D is possibly TRBD1 (6 bases). Between the trimmed V and J ends, which lost 6 bases and 5 bases, there was a span of 14 bases. Per germline, CDR1 DFQATT and CDR2 SNEGSKA (reference sequence). The CDR3 is made up of 12 amino acids. The chain's CDR3 is CSATGKSDEQYF. For the CDR3, the DNA is TGCAGTGCAACAGGGAAATCGGACGAGCAGTACTTC.

The chain couples TRBV9 to TRBJ2-5; TRBD1 agrees at 10 bases. In germline, CDR1 is SGDLS, CDR2 YYNGEE. CDR3 length: 16 amino acids. Unmatched junction bases numbered 7, after V lost 3 bases and J lost 2 bases. The CDR3 spells CASSEGLGQGQETQYF. As DNA, the CDR3 is TGTGCCAGCAGCGAGGGCTTGGGACAGGGGCAAGAGACCCAGTACTTC.

This clonotype occurred many times. V usage is TRBV29-1 and J usage is TRBJ2-5, with D possibly being TRBD2 (5 bases). The CDR3 has 13 residues. Trimming removed 6 bases at V and 5 bases at J, with 16 bases between. In germline, CDR1 is SQVTM, CDR2 ANQGSEA. The CDR3 here is CSVDRSGEETQYF. DNA of the CDR3: TGCAGCGTCGACCGCAGTGGGGAGGAGACCCAGTACTTC.

The table lists this clonotype with a few counts. This rearrangement joins TRBV11-1 to TRBJ2-5; 8 nucleotides line up with TRBD1. The CDR3 runs to 15 residues. The V segment lost 1 base and the J segment 5 bases; nucleotides outside the gene matches: 6. Per the germline V gene, CDR1 is SGHAT and CDR2 is FQDESV (reference sequence). The DNA of the CDR3 is TGTGCCAGCAGCTTAGACGACAGGGGAACGGAGACCCAGTACTTC. As protein: CASSLDDRGTETQYF.

This clonotype was found many times. The V gene is TRBV15, the J gene TRBJ2-7; 9 bases fit TRBD1. The CDR3 length is 16 residues. Germline V CDR1 and CDR2: LNHNV, YYDKDF (reference sequence). After removal of 5 bases from V and 3 bases from J, the junction contained 11 bases not matched to a gene. DNA of the CDR3: TGTGCCACCAGCGCAACTGAACAGGGGGCCCACTACGAGCAGTACTTC. This translates into CATSATEQGAHYEQYF. Variable domain in full (rest from reference TRBV15 and TRBJ2-7): DAMVIQNPRYQVTQFGKPVTLSCSQTLNHNVMYWYQQKSSQAPKLLFHYYDKDFNNEADTPDNFQSRRPNTSFCFLDIRSPGLGDTAMYLCATSATEQGAHYEQYFGPGTRLTVT.

This clonotype was seen many times. V and J are TRBV27 and TRBJ2-7; a possible D gene is TRBD1 (5 bases). With 2 bases removed from V and 2 bases from J, the gap between germline ends came to 13 bases. The germline gives CDR1 MNHEY, CDR2 SMNVEV (reference sequence). CDR3 length: 15 residues. CDR3 amino acids: CASSLGAGWAYEQYF. The CDR3 DNA is TGTGCCAGCAGTTTAGGGGCAGGGTGGGCCTACGAGCAGTACTTC.

This clonotype was counted between two and nine times. The chain has TRBV4-2 and TRBJ2-2; TRBD2 aligns across 7 bases. The CDR3 has 17 residues. With V trimmed by 3 bases and J by 2 bases, 9 bases remained unmatched. Germline-derived CDR1 and CDR2 are LGHNA and YNFKEQ. The CDR3 DNA is TGTGCCAGCAGCCATCCCCGGGACTACCCCAACACCGGGGAGCTGTTTTTT. Encoded protein: CASSHPRDYPNTGELFF.

V is TRBV27 and J is TRBJ2-7; D perhaps matches TRBD1 (6 bases). Germline V gene sequence: CDR1 MNHEY, CDR2 SMNVEV (reference sequence). The CDR3 totals 12 residues. Trimming left V 5 bases short and J 5 bases short, with 10 bases between. CDR3 region: CASSVQGNEQYF. The CDR3 bases are TGTGCCAGCAGTGTCCAGGGGAACGAGCAGTACTTC.

The chain is built from TRBV29-1 and TRBJ1-1; D might be TRBD1 (5 bases). V lost 8 bases and J lost 0, with 10 bases in between. The CDR3 sequence is 12 residues long. Germline-derived CDR1 and CDR2 are SQVTM and ANQGSEA. CDR3 loop: CSSGLMNTEAFF. The CDR3 nucleotides are TGCAGCTCGGGGCTTATGAACACTGAAGCTTTCTTT.

This clonotype was observed a few times. CDR3 nucleotide sequence: TGTGCCAGCAGTTTACGGCAGACTTCAGCTTTCTTT. Translated: CASSLRQTSAFF. The chain has TRBV12-3 or TRBV12-4 and TRBJ1-1; D is unclear. This CDR3 comprises 12 residues. The V and J ends lost 2 bases and 10 bases respectively, with 11 bases between them.

In its sample, this clonotype was seen many times. V and J are TRBV28 and TRBJ1-2; D perhaps matches TRBD1 (5 bases). The germline V gene encodes CDR1 MDHEN and CDR2 SYDVKM. Trimming took off 4 bases at V and 0 bases at J, with 12 bases between the two ends. The CDR3 extends over 15 amino acids. The CDR3 loop is CASSSGPASNYGYTF. CDR3 sequence (DNA): TGTGCCAGCAGTTCGGGACCTGCTTCTAACTATGGCTACACCTTC.